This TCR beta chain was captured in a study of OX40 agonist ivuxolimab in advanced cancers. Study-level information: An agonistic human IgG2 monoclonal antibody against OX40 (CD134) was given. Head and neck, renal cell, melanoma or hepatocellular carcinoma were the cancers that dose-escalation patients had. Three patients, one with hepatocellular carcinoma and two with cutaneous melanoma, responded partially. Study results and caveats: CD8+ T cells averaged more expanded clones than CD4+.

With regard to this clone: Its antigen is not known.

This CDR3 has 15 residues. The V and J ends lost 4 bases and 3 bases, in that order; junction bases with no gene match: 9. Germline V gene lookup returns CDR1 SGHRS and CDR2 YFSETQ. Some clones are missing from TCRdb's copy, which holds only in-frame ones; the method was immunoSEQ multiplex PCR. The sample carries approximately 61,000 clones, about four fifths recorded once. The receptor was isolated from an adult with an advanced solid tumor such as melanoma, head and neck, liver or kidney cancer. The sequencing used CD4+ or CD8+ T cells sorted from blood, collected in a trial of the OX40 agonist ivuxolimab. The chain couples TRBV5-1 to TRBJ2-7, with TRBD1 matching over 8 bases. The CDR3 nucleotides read TGCGCCAGCAGCCTTGGGACAGGTTCACGCTACGAGCAGTACTTC. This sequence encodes CASSLGTGSRYEQYF.